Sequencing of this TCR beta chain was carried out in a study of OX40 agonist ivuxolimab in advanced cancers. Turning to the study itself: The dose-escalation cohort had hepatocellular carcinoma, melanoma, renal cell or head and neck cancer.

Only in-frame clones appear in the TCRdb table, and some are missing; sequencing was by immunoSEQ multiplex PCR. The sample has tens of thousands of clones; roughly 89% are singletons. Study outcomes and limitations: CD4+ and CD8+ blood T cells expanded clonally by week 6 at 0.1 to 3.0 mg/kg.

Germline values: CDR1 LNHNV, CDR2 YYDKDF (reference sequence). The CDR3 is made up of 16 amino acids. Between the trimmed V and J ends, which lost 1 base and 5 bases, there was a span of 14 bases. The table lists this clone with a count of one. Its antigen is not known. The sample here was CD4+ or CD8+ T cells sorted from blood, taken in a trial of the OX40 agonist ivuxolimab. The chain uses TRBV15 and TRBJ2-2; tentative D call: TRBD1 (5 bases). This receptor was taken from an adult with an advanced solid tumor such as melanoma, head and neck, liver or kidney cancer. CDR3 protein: CATSRVNGALTGELFF. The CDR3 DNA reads TGTGCCACCAGCAGAGTCAATGGGGCTTTGACCGGGGAGCTGTTTTTT.